The following is a T cell receptor (beta chain) sequence with its context. Additional DNA sequences in this sample encode the identical CDR3. The data are from a study of blood T cell repertoires in COVID-19. Study background: PBMCs, B-cell-depleted T cells, or T cells provided the cDNA or gDNA that made up the material.

Germline lookup yields CDR1 LGHNA and CDR2 YSLEER. V dropped 0 bases and J dropped 4; count of bases not matched to a gene: 3. This CDR3 region has 15 residues. Authors' analysis steps: Reference gene primer amplification yielded estimated nucleated cell counts. The repertoire was sequenced with immunoSEQ multiplex PCR; TCRdb's copy has only in-frame clones and lacks some. That table supplies the V and J calls and clone size; D and trimming were determined from the DNA. The sample includes over 50,000 clones, 85% of them seen just once. This TCR was sampled from a human donor in a cohort sampled during active COVID-19. The chain couples TRBV4-3 to TRBJ2-1; TRBD2 aligns across 7 bases. The sequencing sample was made of peripheral blood. The CDR3 loop reads CASSQDGGSYNEQFF. The CDR3 DNA is TGCGCCAGCAGCCAAGATGGCGGGAGTTACAATGAGCAGTTCTTC.